Following are 18 T cell receptor beta chains from one sample sequenced in a study of cytomegalovirus exposure and HLA in healthy donors. The PCR made use of 60 Vbeta and 13 Jbeta primers. Assay used: immunoSEQ multiplex PCR; TCRdb lists only in-frame clones, some missing. The sample holds 150,000 to 200,000 clones, around 68% seen once. The source material was PBMCs. Every receptor here comes from a woman in her 40s in good health and CMV-seropositive.

Comments on this clone: Relative to the germline gene, one junction end is altered; a read error may explain this. The chain carries TRBV27 and TRBJ1-5; the match to TRBD1 covers 12 bases. The germline V gene encodes CDR1 MNHEY and CDR2 SMNVEV (reference sequence). The CDR3 is 16 residues long. CDR3 nucleotide sequence: TGTGCCAGCAGTGGACCCGGGACAGGGGGCAATCAGCCCCAGAATTTT. Translation: CASSGPGTGGNQPQNF.

V gene TRBV7-2 combines with J gene TRBJ1-1; 7 bases are a match to TRBD1. Germline V gives CDR1 SGHTA, CDR2 FQGNSA. The trim removed 4 bases at V and 0 bases at J, leaving 2 bases unmatched. The CDR3 consists of 14 residues. CDR3 sequence: CASSSGQLNTEAFF. CDR3 in DNA: TGTGCCAGCAGCTCGGGACAGCTGAACACTGAAGCTTTCTTT.

The gene calls are TRBV6-6 and TRBJ1-4, with D possibly TRBD1 on 5 matching bases. This CDR3 has 15 residues. The germline gives CDR1 MNHNY, CDR2 SVGAGI (reference sequence). V was clipped by 0 bases and J by 3 bases, with 8 bases between them. CDR3 in DNA: TGTGCCAGCAGTTACTCGCCCAGGGCTAATGAAAAACTGTTTTTT. Translated, it gives CASSYSPRANEKLFF.

J is TRBJ2-3 and V is TRBV9; no clear D. The CDR3 consists of 13 residues. Trimming removed 7 bases at V and 0 bases at J, with 9 bases between. Germline values: CDR1 SGDLS, CDR2 YYNGEE. The CDR3 here is CASQASSTDTQYF. CDR3 bases: TGTGCCAGCCAAGCTTCTAGCACAGATACGCAGTATTTT.

This clone was seen once. V is TRBV10-3 and J is TRBJ1-4, with no clear D. The V end was cut by 2 bases, the J end by 7 bases, with 8 bases between. The germline V gene encodes CDR1 ENHRY and CDR2 SYGVKD. The CDR3 runs 13 residues. The CDR3 nucleotides read TGTGCCATCAGTGAGCGACAAGGTGAAAAACTGTTTTTT. Its translation: CAISERQGEKLFF.

This clone was observed a handful of times. The genes are TRBV7-2 and TRBJ2-7; 9 positions agree with TRBD2. This CDR3 region has 16 residues. V trimming: 7 bases; J trimming: 4 bases; junction bases outside the gene matches: 14. Germline V CDR1 and CDR2: SGHTA, FQGNSA. CDR3 nucleotides: TGTGCCAGCACCTCTCTAGCGGGGCGATCTTCTTACGAGCAGTACTTC. It specifies CASTSLAGRSSYEQYF.

V gene TRBV25-1 combines with J gene TRBJ2-3, with D perhaps matching TRBD1 (5 bases). The germline V gene has CDR1 MGHDK and CDR2 SYGVNS. The CDR3 is 15 amino acids. V was clipped by 2 bases and J by 0 bases, with 9 bases between them. CDR3 coding DNA: TGTGCCAGCAGTGAACCAGGGCTCAGCACAGATACGCAGTATTTT. Protein product: CASSEPGLSTDTQYF.

J is TRBJ1-1 and V is TRBV4-1, with 9 bases identical to TRBD1. The ends lost 1 base at V and 6 bases at J; junction bases unmatched: 9. CDR3 size: 16 residues. In germline, CDR1 is MGHRA, CDR2 YSYEKL. The CDR3 region is CASSQVQGAIAAEAFF. The CDR3 DNA sequence: TGCGCCAGCAGCCAAGTACAGGGGGCGATAGCCGCTGAAGCTTTCTTT.

The chain carries TRBV18 and TRBJ1-2, with no clear D. Trimming removed 1 base at V and 2 bases at J, with 14 bases between. Germline CDR1 KGHSH, CDR2 LQKENI. This CDR3 contains 16 residues. CDR3 region: CASSPRSDIPNYGYTF. CDR3 sequence (DNA): TGTGCCAGCTCACCACGTAGCGACATCCCAAACTATGGCTACACCTTC.

The chain joins TRBV7-2 to TRBJ2-1; 8 bases fit TRBD1. The CDR3 length is 14 residues. Per germline, CDR1 SGHTA and CDR2 FQGNSA. V lost 5 bases, J lost 2 bases, and 2 bases stayed unmatched. CDR3 loop: CASSQDRAYNEQFF. CDR3 in DNA: TGTGCCAGCAGCCAGGACAGGGCCTACAATGAGCAGTTCTTC.

This chain links TRBV14 with TRBJ2-3; D might be TRBD1 (6 bases). V shed 1 base and J shed 7 bases, with 15 bases lying between them. Germline V gene sequence: CDR1 SGHDN, CDR2 FVKESK. The CDR3 has 15 amino acids. The CDR3 spells CASSQVQGWTNTQYF. CDR3 DNA: TGTGCCAGCAGCCAAGTACAGGGATGGACGAATACGCAGTATTTT.

V gene TRBV5-1 combines with J gene TRBJ1-1; tentative D call: TRBD1 (6 bases). Germline CDR1 SGHRS, CDR2 YFSETQ. The ends were cut back, 1 base at V and 5 bases at J, with 15 bases in the middle. CDR3 size: 15 residues. This chain's CDR3 is CASSLSAGAGTEAFF. In DNA, the CDR3 is TGCGCCAGCAGCTTGTCTGCAGGGGCTGGGACTGAAGCTTTCTTT.

J is TRBJ1-3 and V is TRBV7-2, with 8 bases lining up with TRBD1. CDR1 is SGHTA, CDR2 FQGNSA, per germline. The CDR3 has 17 residues. With V trimmed by 3 bases and J by 0 bases, 7 bases remained unmatched. The CDR3 region is CASSFTGGTHSGNTIYF. Here the CDR3 DNA reads TGTGCCAGCAGCTTTACAGGGGGTACCCACTCTGGAAACACCATATATTTT. Together with reference TRBV7-2 and TRBJ1-3, the CDR3 gives the full variable domain: GAGVSQSPSNKVTEKGKDVELRCDPISGHTALYWYRQSLGQGLEFLIYFQGNSAPDKSGLPSDRFSAERTGGSVSTLTIQRTQQEDSAVYLCASSFTGGTHSGNTIYFGEGSWLTVV.

V usage is TRBV19 and J usage is TRBJ1-3; D not certain. Between the trimmed V and J ends, which lost 3 bases and 1 base, there was a span of 7 bases. Germline V lookup: CDR1 LNHDA, CDR2 SQIVND (reference sequence). CDR3 size: 14 residues. CDR3 loop: CASSMGGSGNTIYF. CDR3 bases: TGTGCCAGTAGTATGGGAGGATCTGGAAACACCATATATTTT. Combining the CDR3 with reference TRBV19 and TRBJ1-3 gives the whole variable domain DGGITQSPKYLFRKEGQNVTLSCEQNLNHDAMYWYRQDPGQGLRLIYYSQIVNDFQKGDIAEGYSVSREKKESFPLTVTSAQKNPTAFYLCASSMGGSGNTIYFGEGSWLTVV.

This clone was observed a handful of times. The V call is TRBV6-6, the J call TRBJ1-2; D gene uncertain. The CDR3 is 12 amino acids. CDR1 MNHNY and CDR2 SVGAGI come from the germline V gene (reference sequence). V shed 8 bases and J shed 0 bases, with 7 bases lying between them. The CDR3 DNA reads TGTGCCAGCTCCACGGCTAACTATGGCTACACCTTC. It codes for CASSTANYGYTF.

The V call is TRBV18, the J call TRBJ1-1; 7 bases match TRBD1. Germline loops: CDR1 KGHSH, CDR2 LQKENI. This CDR3 is 14 amino acids long. With V trimmed by 2 bases and J by 4 bases, 4 bases remained unmatched. CDR3 DNA: TGTGCCAGCTCACCAAATCCAGGGGGCACTGAAGCTTTCTTT. This encodes CASSPNPGGTEAFF.

The rearrangement joins TRBV19 to TRBJ2-5; D not resolved. The germline CDR1 and CDR2 sequences are LNHDA and SQIVND (reference sequence). Trimming stripped 4 bases from V and 2 bases from J, with 11 bases between. The CDR3 length is 14 residues. As DNA, the CDR3 is TGTGCCAGTAGTAACCCTACGGTACAAGAGACCCAGTACTTC. Translating it yields CASSNPTVQETQYF.

The chain has TRBV2 and TRBJ2-7; the match to TRBD1 covers 7 bases. The CDR3 covers 12 residues. V lost 4 bases and J lost 6; bases outside the gene matches: 3. From germline, CDR1 is SNHLY and CDR2 FYNNEI. The CDR3, as DNA: TGTGCCAGCAGTGCACAGGGGTCCGAGCAGTACTTC. Translated: CASSAQGSEQYF.